These T cell receptor beta chains were read from a single sample in a study of technical replicates of blood from a few donors. Sequenced by immunoSEQ multiplex PCR; TCRdb stores in-frame clones only, minus some. The table shows tens of thousands of clones, with roughly nine tenths occurring only once. Sequencing used PBMCs. These receptors were collected from a human donor in good health. Some clones in this sample may be carry-over from other donors' samples. CDR3s include the opening cysteine and the closing phenylalanine or tryptophan. Each record gives: J gene, D gene, V gene, clone size, CDR3 DNA, CDR3 protein. D genes are given only for firm matches. The listing skips clone size in some rows; elsewhere it reads once, few, many or a size class.

j_gene: TRBJ2-1
d_gene: -
v_gene: TRBV10-2
abundance: -
CDR3nt: TGCGCCAGTTCCGGGACAACCGTTGAGCAGTTCTTC
CDR3aa: CASSGTTVEQFF

j_gene: TRBJ2-3
d_gene: -
v_gene: TRBV14
abundance: -
CDR3nt: TGTGCCAGCAGCGACCGACAGTTCATCACAGATACGCAGTATTTT
CDR3aa: CASSDRQFITDTQYF

j_gene: TRBJ1-1
d_gene: -
v_gene: TRBV21-1
abundance: -
CDR3nt: TGTGCCAGCAGCCCCCGTCGGGGGGGGGTGGGGGGTCCGAACACTGAAGCTTTCTTT
CDR3aa: CASSPRRGGVGGPNTEAFF

j_gene: TRBJ2-1
d_gene: -
v_gene: TRBV10-3
abundance: -
CDR3nt: TGTGCCATCAGTGCGTCTGACGGGATAAATGAGCAGTTCTTC
CDR3aa: CAISASDGINEQFF

j_gene: TRBJ2-3
d_gene: TRBD1
v_gene: TRBV29-1
abundance: -
CDR3nt: TGCAGCGTTCAGGACAGGGTGGGAAATACGCAGTATTTT
CDR3aa: CSVQDRVGNTQYF

j_gene: TRBJ2-1
d_gene: -
v_gene: TRBV6-5
abundance: -
CDR3nt: TGTGCCAGCAGTGCCCCGGGAAAGCAGTTCTTC
CDR3aa: CASSAPGKQFF

j_gene: TRBJ1-2
d_gene: TRBD1
v_gene: TRBV6-5
abundance: -
CDR3nt: TGTGCCAGCAGTTACTCAGGACAGGGACGGGGCTACACCTTC
CDR3aa: CASSYSGQGRGYTF

j_gene: TRBJ2-1
d_gene: TRBD2
v_gene: TRBV7-2
abundance: -
CDR3nt: TGTGCCAGCAGCTCGGGGGGGGTCCCTTACAATGAGCAGTTCTTC
CDR3aa: CASSSGGVPYNEQFF

j_gene: TRBJ1-6
d_gene: -
v_gene: TRBV7-3
abundance: -
CDR3nt: TGTGCCAGCAGTCCCTTTTCACCCCTCCACTTT
CDR3aa: CASSPFSPLHF

j_gene: TRBJ2-1
d_gene: TRBD2
v_gene: TRBV7-2
abundance: -
CDR3nt: TGTGCCAGCAGCTCCTCTAGCGGGAGCAATGAGCAGTTCTTC
CDR3aa: CASSSSSGSNEQFF

j_gene: TRBJ1-1
d_gene: TRBD1
v_gene: TRBV4-3
abundance: -
CDR3nt: TGCGCCAGCAGCCCAGGAAGGGGACAGGGAACCACTGAAGCTTTCTTT
CDR3aa: CASSPGRGQGTTEAFF

j_gene: TRBJ2-7
d_gene: TRBD2
v_gene: TRBV19
abundance: -
CDR3nt: TGTGCCAGTAGTTGGAGGGGACTAGCGGGATCGTACGAGCAGTACTTC
CDR3aa: CASSWRGLAGSYEQYF

j_gene: TRBJ2-5
d_gene: TRBD2
v_gene: TRBV5-1
abundance: -
CDR3nt: TGCGCCAGCAGCTTGGTCGGGGGGGAGACCCAGTACTTC
CDR3aa: CASSLVGGETQYF

j_gene: TRBJ2-1
d_gene: TRBD1
v_gene: TRBV7-9
abundance: -
CDR3nt: TGTGCCAGCAGCTCTCGACAGGGGCGTAATGAGCAGTTCTTC
CDR3aa: CASSSRQGRNEQFF

j_gene: TRBJ1-1
d_gene: TRBD1
v_gene: TRBV10-3
abundance: few
CDR3nt: TGTGCCATCAGTGAGTCGGACAGGGGGAAGACTGAAGCTTTCTTT
CDR3aa: CAISESDRGKTEAFF

j_gene: TRBJ2-7
d_gene: -
v_gene: TRBV7-6
abundance: -
CDR3nt: TGTGCCAGCAGCCCGGGGGACGGTTCCTACGAGCAGTACTTC
CDR3aa: CASSPGDGSYEQYF

j_gene: TRBJ2-3
d_gene: -
v_gene: TRBV7-9
abundance: -
CDR3nt: TGTGCCAGCAGCCTGCGGGACTCAACCTTGGGAGATACGCAGTATTTT
CDR3aa: CASSLRDSTLGDTQYF

j_gene: TRBJ2-5
d_gene: -
v_gene: TRBV7-9
abundance: -
CDR3nt: TGTGCCAGCAGCTTAGCAGGGGGTTCGGAGACCCAGTACTTC
CDR3aa: CASSLAGGSETQYF

j_gene: TRBJ2-7
d_gene: -
v_gene: TRBV5-1
abundance: -
CDR3nt: TGCGCCAGCAGCTCCCTAGTTAGCTCCTACGAGCAGTACTTC
CDR3aa: CASSSLVSSYEQYF

j_gene: TRBJ1-2
d_gene: -
v_gene: TRBV4-3
abundance: few
CDR3nt: TGCGCCAGCAGCCAACGTGGCAGGGCCCACTATGGCTACACCTTC
CDR3aa: CASSQRGRAHYGYTF

j_gene: TRBJ1-1
d_gene: -
v_gene: TRBV2
abundance: -
CDR3nt: TGTGCGTTCTTAGGGGGTTCTGGAGCTTTCTTT
CDR3aa: CAFLGGSGAFF

j_gene: TRBJ2-7
d_gene: -
v_gene: TRBV30
abundance: -
CDR3nt: TGTGCCTGGGGATACAGGGCCGAGCAGTACTTC
CDR3aa: CAWGYRAEQYF

j_gene: TRBJ2-3
d_gene: -
v_gene: TRBV14
abundance: -
CDR3nt: TGTGCCAGCAGCCAAGATACCGGACAGACAATAAGTGGCACAGATACGCAGTATTTT
CDR3aa: CASSQDTGQTISGTDTQYF

j_gene: TRBJ2-1
d_gene: TRBD2
v_gene: TRBV6-6
abundance: -
CDR3nt: TGTGCCAGCAGTCTGATAGCGGGAGGGCCTTACAATGAGCAGTTCTTC
CDR3aa: CASSLIAGGPYNEQFF

j_gene: TRBJ1-4
d_gene: -
v_gene: TRBV7-8
abundance: -
CDR3nt: TGTGCCAGCAGCAGATGGACAGCGACAAATGAAAAACTGTTTTTT
CDR3aa: CASSRWTATNEKLFF

j_gene: TRBJ2-3
d_gene: -
v_gene: TRBV4-3
abundance: -
CDR3nt: TGCGCCAGCAGCCAAGACGTTTGGCGGAGTACGCAGTATTTT
CDR3aa: CASSQDVWRSTQYF

j_gene: TRBJ1-6
d_gene: TRBD1
v_gene: TRBV7-3
abundance: -
CDR3nt: TGTGCCGCTCCGGGACAGGCATCTATGGGGGTTGGTTCACCCCTCCACTTT
CDR3aa: CAAPGQASMGVGSPLHF

j_gene: TRBJ1-2
d_gene: -
v_gene: TRBV2
abundance: -
CDR3nt: TGTGCCAGCAGGGCCTTAGGGGAGGATGGCTACACCTTC
CDR3aa: CASRALGEDGYTF

j_gene: TRBJ2-1
d_gene: -
v_gene: TRBV7-9
abundance: -
CDR3nt: TGTGCCAGCAGCTTAGCTCCTCTAGCTTCCTACAATGAGCAGTTCTTC
CDR3aa: CASSLAPLASYNEQFF

j_gene: TRBJ2-1
d_gene: -
v_gene: TRBV5-6
abundance: -
CDR3nt: TGTGCCAGCAGCTGGCTCATAGCGGATAATTACAATGAGCAGTTCTTC
CDR3aa: CASSWLIADNYNEQFF

j_gene: TRBJ2-6
d_gene: -
v_gene: TRBV7-9
abundance: -
CDR3nt: TGTGCCAGCAGCTTGCGAGACTCTGGGGCCAACGTCCTGACTTTC
CDR3aa: CASSLRDSGANVLTF

j_gene: TRBJ2-7
d_gene: -
v_gene: TRBV19
abundance: -
CDR3nt: TGTGCCAGTAGCTGGACAGAGTCCTACGAGCAGTACTTC
CDR3aa: CASSWTESYEQYF

j_gene: TRBJ1-5
d_gene: TRBD1
v_gene: TRBV27
abundance: -
CDR3nt: TGTGCCAGCAGTCCGGACAGGGTACGGCAGCCCCAGCATTTT
CDR3aa: CASSPDRVRQPQHF

j_gene: TRBJ2-7
d_gene: TRBD1
v_gene: TRBV10-3
abundance: once
CDR3nt: TGTGCCATCAGCCCCGACAGGGCAATGGACGAGCAGTACTTC
CDR3aa: CAISPDRAMDEQYF

j_gene: TRBJ1-1
d_gene: -
v_gene: TRBV4-2
abundance: -
CDR3nt: TGTGCCAGCAGCCAACTCCGGTCCGAACGGGGTGAAGCTTTCTTT
CDR3aa: CASSQLRSERGEAFF

j_gene: TRBJ2-1
d_gene: TRBD2
v_gene: TRBV7-6
abundance: -
CDR3nt: TGTGCCAGCAGCCTGGCTAGCGGGCAACTAAATGAGCAGTTCTTC
CDR3aa: CASSLASGQLNEQFF

j_gene: TRBJ2-7
d_gene: TRBD1
v_gene: TRBV29-1
abundance: -
CDR3nt: TGCAGCGCTAATTTCGGGACAGGCGCGGAGAAGCAGTACTTC
CDR3aa: CSANFGTGAEKQYF

j_gene: TRBJ2-7
d_gene: TRBD1
v_gene: TRBV7-2
abundance: -
CDR3nt: TGTGCCAGCAGCTCTAATCCGGGACAGGGCTACGAGCAGTACTTC
CDR3aa: CASSSNPGQGYEQYF

j_gene: TRBJ2-7
d_gene: TRBD2
v_gene: TRBV9
abundance: -
CDR3nt: TGTGCCAGCAGCGTAGGGGGGGCAGCGGGAGAGATCTACGAGCAGTACTTC
CDR3aa: CASSVGGAAGEIYEQYF

j_gene: TRBJ2-1
d_gene: -
v_gene: TRBV7-2
abundance: -
CDR3nt: TGTGCCAGCAGCTACAGGCGCGCCTACAATGAGCAGTTCTTC
CDR3aa: CASSYRRAYNEQFF

j_gene: TRBJ2-5
d_gene: -
v_gene: TRBV4-1
abundance: once
CDR3nt: TGCGCCAGCAGCCATGCCGGAACAGGGTCAGAGACCCAGTACTTC
CDR3aa: CASSHAGTGSETQYF

j_gene: TRBJ2-7
d_gene: TRBD2
v_gene: TRBV19
abundance: -
CDR3nt: TGTGCCAGTAGTCTTCGGACTAGCGGGAGTTCCTACGAGCAGTACTTC
CDR3aa: CASSLRTSGSSYEQYF

j_gene: TRBJ2-5
d_gene: TRBD2
v_gene: TRBV10-3
abundance: -
CDR3nt: TGTGCCATCAGTGAGTCGAGTGCGGGGGGGGGAGAGACCCAGTACTTC
CDR3aa: CAISESSAGGGETQYF

j_gene: TRBJ2-7
d_gene: TRBD1
v_gene: TRBV6-5
abundance: once
CDR3nt: TGTGCCAGCAGTTACCTCGGCCAGGGGGCCTACGAGCAGTACTTC
CDR3aa: CASSYLGQGAYEQYF

j_gene: TRBJ1-1
d_gene: -
v_gene: TRBV13
abundance: -
CDR3nt: TGTGCCAGCAGCCTAGATAGCAGGGATACTGAAGCTTTCTTT
CDR3aa: CASSLDSRDTEAFF

j_gene: TRBJ1-3
d_gene: TRBD1
v_gene: TRBV7-9
abundance: -
CDR3nt: TGTGCCAGCAACAAAGGAACAGGGGCTTCTGGAAACACCATATATTTT
CDR3aa: CASNKGTGASGNTIYF

j_gene: TRBJ1-3
d_gene: TRBD1
v_gene: TRBV10-3
abundance: -
CDR3nt: TGTGCCATCAGTGCCCAGGGACAGGGTCCGAACACCATATATTTT
CDR3aa: CAISAQGQGPNTIYF

j_gene: TRBJ2-7
d_gene: TRBD1
v_gene: TRBV4-3
abundance: -
CDR3nt: TGCGCCAGCAGCCCTGGACAGGGGGCCTACGAGCAGTACTTC
CDR3aa: CASSPGQGAYEQYF

j_gene: TRBJ2-3
d_gene: -
v_gene: TRBV29-1
abundance: -
CDR3nt: TGCAGCGTTCGACAGAGCACAGATACGCAGTATTTT
CDR3aa: CSVRQSTDTQYF

j_gene: TRBJ2-1
d_gene: TRBD2
v_gene: TRBV5-1
abundance: -
CDR3nt: TGCGCCAGCAGCCAAAGACTAGCGGGGGGGACCTACAATGAGCAGTTCTTC
CDR3aa: CASSQRLAGGTYNEQFF

j_gene: TRBJ2-7
d_gene: -
v_gene: TRBV4-3
abundance: -
CDR3nt: TGCGCCAGCAGCCGAACTGCAGGCTACGAGCAGTACTTC
CDR3aa: CASSRTAGYEQYF

j_gene: TRBJ2-7
d_gene: TRBD1
v_gene: TRBV4-1
abundance: -
CDR3nt: TGCGCCAGCAGCCAAGACAGCGGAGACTTAGGACAGGGCCCCCTCGAGCAGTACTTC
CDR3aa: CASSQDSGDLGQGPLEQYF

j_gene: TRBJ1-6
d_gene: -
v_gene: TRBV2
abundance: -
CDR3nt: TGTGCCAGCACCCCGGTGGGCCAACTCTCCTATAATTCACCCCTCCACTTT
CDR3aa: CASTPVGQLSYNSPLHF

j_gene: TRBJ1-6
d_gene: -
v_gene: TRBV7-9
abundance: -
CDR3nt: TGTGCCAGCAGCTTAGAAGGGGTCATTTCACCCCTCCACTTT
CDR3aa: CASSLEGVISPLHF

j_gene: TRBJ2-7
d_gene: -
v_gene: TRBV6-5
abundance: once
CDR3nt: TGTGCCAGCAGTTACCCTGGGGGCCGCGAGCAGTACTTC
CDR3aa: CASSYPGGREQYF

j_gene: TRBJ2-3
d_gene: TRBD2
v_gene: TRBV9
abundance: -
CDR3nt: TGTGCCAGCAGCGTAGGTGGAACTAGCGGTAGCACAGATACGCAGTATTTT
CDR3aa: CASSVGGTSGSTDTQYF

j_gene: TRBJ1-1
d_gene: TRBD1
v_gene: TRBV4-1
abundance: few
CDR3nt: TGCGCCAGCAGCCAACGACAGGGGGGCACTGAAGCTTTCTTT
CDR3aa: CASSQRQGGTEAFF

j_gene: TRBJ1-1
d_gene: -
v_gene: TRBV5-1
abundance: few
CDR3nt: TGCGCCAGCAGTTATGATCAGGGGCGCATGAACACTGAAGCTTTCTTT
CDR3aa: CASSYDQGRMNTEAFF

j_gene: TRBJ2-5
d_gene: TRBD1
v_gene: TRBV6-1
abundance: -
CDR3nt: TGTGCCAGCAGGGATTTCAGGGGGCGCACAGAGACCCAGTACTTC
CDR3aa: CASRDFRGRTETQYF

j_gene: TRBJ1-2
d_gene: -
v_gene: TRBV4-1
abundance: few
CDR3nt: TGCGCCAGCAGCTTCGACGGGTGGGGGGAAGCGGACTATGGCTACACCTTC
CDR3aa: CASSFDGWGEADYGYTF